This T cell receptor beta chain is from a study of OX40 agonist ivuxolimab in advanced cancers. General study points: The study did not work out the antigen specificity of the expanded peripheral T cells. At 0.1 to 3.0 mg/kg and by week 6, CD4+ and CD8+ T cells in the blood had expanded clonally.

After removal of 3 bases from V and 2 bases from J, the junction contained 4 bases not matched to a gene. CDR1 and CDR2 (germline): LNHDA, SQIVND (reference sequence). This CDR3 region has 16 residues. With autoimmune disease history or systemic immunosuppression, patients were excluded. Profiled with immunoSEQ multiplex PCR; TCRdb holds only in-frame clones, not every one. The sample holds some 90,000 clones; over 75% are singletons and the top ten take about 4%. Regarding this clone: The antigen remains unidentified.

The sample was CD4+ or CD8+ T cells sorted from blood, taken in a trial of the OX40 agonist ivuxolimab. J is TRBJ2-3 and V is TRBV19; 11 bases fit TRBD2. The TCR comes from an adult with an advanced solid tumor such as melanoma, head and neck, liver or kidney cancer. The CDR3 nucleotides are TGTGCCAGTAGTATTATAGCGGGAGGGCCCACAGATACGCAGTATTTT. This encodes CASSIIAGGPTDTQYF.